Following are 3 T cell receptor beta chains from one sample sequenced in a study of beta chain features in type 1 diabetes. The study reverse transcribed the entire isolated RNA, so it sequenced expressed TCRB transcripts. The repertoire was sequenced with immunoSEQ multiplex PCR; TCRdb's copy has only in-frame clones and lacks some. The sample carries more than 110,000 clones, about 7% recorded once. The sample was central memory CD4+ T cells from blood. Receptor source: a woman between 25 and 40 years old in good health.

This clone was detected a few times. The rearrangement uses TRBV7-3 and TRBJ2-1; 13 bases line up with TRBD2. This CDR3 is 16 amino acids long. Germline V CDR1 and CDR2: SGHTA, FQGTGA. The ends lost 5 bases at V and 6 bases at J; junction bases unmatched: 7. CDR3 nucleotide sequence: TGTGCCAGCAGCCCCACTCGACTAGCGGGAGGCAATGAGCAGTTCTTC. Translating gives CASSPTRLAGGNEQFF.

The table lists this clone with a few counts. The chain couples TRBV5-1 to TRBJ2-5, with a weak D call TRBD2 (5 bases). Germline lookup yields CDR1 SGHRS and CDR2 YFSETQ. This CDR3 is built from 15 residues. Trimming pared 4 bases from V and 2 bases from J, leaving 15 bases between. CDR3 sequence reads: CASSQDGSGQETQYF. DNA of the CDR3: TGCGCCAGCAGCCAAGATGGCAGCGGACAAGAGACCCAGTACTTC.

This clone turned up a few times. V and J are TRBV5-1 and TRBJ2-2; 8 positions agree with TRBD1. V was clipped by 5 bases and J by 0 bases; unmatched bases: 0. In germline, CDR1 is SGHRS, CDR2 YFSETQ. The CDR3 is 14 residues long. Here the CDR3 DNA reads TGCGCCAGCAGACAGGGGGCGAACACCGGGGAGCTGTTTTTT. It codes for CASRQGANTGELFF.